Described below is a single T cell receptor (beta chain) sequence and its context. What it binds is not known. These data originate in a study of T cell responses to AZD1222 COVID-19 vaccine. TCRdb keeps only in-frame clones here, not all; method: immunoSEQ multiplex PCR. The table lists some 140,000 clones, approximately 87% of them singletons. V was clipped by 6 bases and J by 7 bases, with 21 bases between them. Germline lookup yields CDR1 SQVTM and CDR2 ANQGSEA. The CDR3 contains 14 residues. General observations from the study: Epitopes outside B.1.351 and B.1.1.7 mutated regions reportedly drew nearly half of spike TCRs.

The sequencing used peripheral blood, collected on day 0 of MenACWY control vaccination. The V and J genes are TRBV29-1 and TRBJ1-1; tentatively, D is TRBD1 (5 bases). This clonotype originated in an adult in good health. CDR3 coding DNA: TGCAGCGTCGCCCAGGTGGGGGGACGGCTTGAAGCTTTCTTT. It encodes CSVAQVGGRLEAFF. Looking up the rest from reference TRBV29-1 and TRBJ1-1 gives the full variable domain: SAVISQKPSRDICQRGTSLTIQCQVDSQVTMMFWYRQQPGQSLTLIATANQGSEATYESGFVIDKFPISRPNLTFSTLTVSNMSPEDSSIYLCSVAQVGGRLEAFFGQGTRLTVV.